These 4 T cell receptor beta chains were sequenced from one sample in a study of blood T cells in healthy people across ages. Sample-barcoded 5' priming and a J-beta primer mix drove a second PCR of about 7 to 12 cycles. TCRdb reanalysed the 5' RACE reads using MiXCR and keeps one entry per CDR3 protein. This sample carries around 940,000 distinct CDR3 sequences, about 51% of them seen once, and the ten largest clones take roughly 23%. The specimen sequenced was blood. Receptor source: a woman in her fifties or sixties in good health.

The chain combines TRBV12-3 or TRBV12-4 with TRBJ2-7; 7 nucleotides align to TRBD2. The DNA end is more similar to TRBJ2-5, so the J call may be wrong. This CDR3 is 12 amino acids long. The chain's CDR3 is CATNGGGKTQYF. In DNA, the CDR3 is TGTGCCACCAACGGCGGGGGAAAGACCCAGTACTTC.

The genes are TRBV3-1 and TRBJ1-2; D is uncertain. CDR1 and CDR2 (germline): LGHDT, YNNKEL (reference sequence). V lost 0 bases and J 8 bases, leaving 16 bases between the germline ends. The CDR3 sequence is 15 residues long. The CDR3 DNA follows: TGTGCCAGCAGCCAAGATGTTGGCAGTTTGTACGGCTACACCTTC. It specifies CASSQDVGSLYGYTF.

This clonotype was counted between two and nine times. The chain uses TRBV21-1 and TRBJ2-1; the table's D gene call, TRBD2, was not cross checked with the DNA. TRBV21-1 has pseudogene status. CDR3 length equals 14 residues. The CDR3 region has the DNA TGTGCCAGCAGCCCCGGTAGGCCTAACAATGAGCAGTTCTTC. Protein sequence: CASSPGRPNNEQFF.

The J gene is TRBJ2-1, the V gene TRBV20-1; no clear D. Germline V gene data show CDR1 as DFQATT and CDR2 as SNEGSKA (reference sequence). Trimming stripped 7 bases from V and 2 bases from J, with 6 bases between. The CDR3 is 11 residues long. For the CDR3, the DNA is TGCAGTGGCCAGCCCTACAATGAGCAGTTCTTC. It translates to CSGQPYNEQFF.